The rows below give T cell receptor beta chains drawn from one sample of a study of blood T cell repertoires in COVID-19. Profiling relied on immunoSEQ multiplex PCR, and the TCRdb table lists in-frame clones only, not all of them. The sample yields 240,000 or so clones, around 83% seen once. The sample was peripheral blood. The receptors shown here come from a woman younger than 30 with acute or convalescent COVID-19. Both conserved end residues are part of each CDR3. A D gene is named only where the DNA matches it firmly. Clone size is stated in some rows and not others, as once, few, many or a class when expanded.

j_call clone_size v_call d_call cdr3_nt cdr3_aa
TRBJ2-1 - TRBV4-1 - TGCGCCAGCAGCCAAGAGGGGCAGGGTACCGGGAATGAGCAGTTCTTC CASSQEGQGTGNEQFF
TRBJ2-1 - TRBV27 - TGTGCCACCGCGGGGTTCAATGAGCAGTTCTTC CATAGFNEQFF
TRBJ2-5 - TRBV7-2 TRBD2 TGTGCCAGCAGCAACTGGGGACTAGCGGGAGAGACCCAGTACTTC CASSNWGLAGETQYF
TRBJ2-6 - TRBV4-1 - TGCGCCAGCAGCCAGGAACAGGGATTTGGGGCCAACGTCCTGACTTTC CASSQEQGFGANVLTF
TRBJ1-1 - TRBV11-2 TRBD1 TGTGCCAGCAGCAGAGCCGGGACAGGGGCGTACACTGAAGCTTTCTTT CASSRAGTGAYTEAFF
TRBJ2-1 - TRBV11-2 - TGTGCCAGCAGCTTATGGGTCGGCGGGCGCTCCTACAATGAGCAGTTCTTC CASSLWVGGRSYNEQFF
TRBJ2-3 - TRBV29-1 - TGCAGCGTTGCTCAGGGGACCCGGTTAGCGCAGTATTTT CSVAQGTRLAQYF
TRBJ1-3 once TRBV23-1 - TGCGCCAGCAGTAGCAGGGAAGACTCTGGAAACACCATATATTTT CASSSREDSGNTIYF
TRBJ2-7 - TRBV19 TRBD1 TGTGCCAGTAGTATCGGACAGGGCTACGAGCAGTACTTC CASSIGQGYEQYF
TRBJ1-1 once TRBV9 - TGTGCCAGCAGCGTAGTAGGGATACCAGGGGCTGGGAACACTGAAGCTTTCTTT CASSVVGIPGAGNTEAFF
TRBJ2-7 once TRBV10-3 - TGTGCCATCCGAGAACAGGGTTCCTACGAGCAGTACTTC CAIREQGSYEQYF
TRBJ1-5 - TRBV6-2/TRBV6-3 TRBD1 TGTGCCAGCAGTTACCACAGGACAGGGAGGGATTTGAGCAATCAGCCCCAGCATTTT CASSYHRTGRDLSNQPQHF
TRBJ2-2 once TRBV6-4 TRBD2 TGTGCCAGCGAAGCGGGAGCGGGCACCGGGGAGCTGTTTTTT CASEAGAGTGELFF
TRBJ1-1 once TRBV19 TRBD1 TGTGCCAGTAGTACGTTCGACAGGGCATTCACTGAAGCTTTCTTT CASSTFDRAFTEAFF
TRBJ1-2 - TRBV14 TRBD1 TGTGCCAGCAGCCAAGGCAATAACAGGGGGTCTTACTATGGCTACACCTTC CASSQGNNRGSYYGYTF
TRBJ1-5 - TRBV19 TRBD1 TGTGCCAGTAGTGAACGGACAGGGGGCGCGGCCCAGCATTTT CASSERTGGAAQHF
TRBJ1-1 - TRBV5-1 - TGCGCCAGCAGCTTAAATTCAGGGGTAGTGAACACTGAAGCTTTCTTT CASSLNSGVVNTEAFF
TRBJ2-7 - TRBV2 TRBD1 TGTGCCAGCAGTCGGGACAGGGGGAGTAACTACGAGCAGTACTTC CASSRDRGSNYEQYF
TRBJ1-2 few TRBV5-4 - TGTGCCAGCAGCTCGGACTCCACTAACTATGGCTACACCTTC CASSSDSTNYGYTF
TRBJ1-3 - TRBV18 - TGTGCCAGCTCACCAGCAGGGGCACAGGGAAACACCATATATTTT CASSPAGAQGNTIYF
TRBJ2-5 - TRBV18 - TGTGCCAGCTCACCGGCGGGTACGCAGGAGACCCAGTACTTC CASSPAGTQETQYF
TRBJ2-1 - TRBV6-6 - TGTGCCAGCAGTTACGGGGGCGAGCAGTTCTTC CASSYGGEQFF
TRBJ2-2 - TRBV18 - TGTGCCAGCTCCCCCCTAGACTTGGCCGGGGAGCTGTTTTTT CASSPLDLAGELFF
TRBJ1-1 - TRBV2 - TGTGCCAGCAGTGCAGGATACGGGAACACTGAAGCTTTCTTT CASSAGYGNTEAFF
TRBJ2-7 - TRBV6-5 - TGTGCCAGCAGTTACTCGGCAGGGCAGATCTTATACGAGCAGTACTTC CASSYSAGQILYEQYF
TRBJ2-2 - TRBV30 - TGTGCCTGGATAGGACAGAAGTTGGCCGGGGAGCTGTTTTTT CAWIGQKLAGELFF
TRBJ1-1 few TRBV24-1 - TGTGCCACTTCAGGGCCCGGTTCCACTGAAGCTTTCTTT CATSGPGSTEAFF
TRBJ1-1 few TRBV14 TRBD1 TGTGCCAGCAGCCGGGGACCCCCAGGGGGCTGGACTGAAGCTTTCTTT CASSRGPPGGWTEAFF
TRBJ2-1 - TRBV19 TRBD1 TGTGCCAGTAGTCCAACAGGGGTCTCCTACAATGAGCAGTTCTTC CASSPTGVSYNEQFF
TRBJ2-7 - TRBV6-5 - TGTGCCAGCAGTTACATCGGGCAGGGTTGGGACGAGCAGTACTTC CASSYIGQGWDEQYF
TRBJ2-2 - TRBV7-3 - TGTGCCAGCAGCTTAACCCAGCGGGCGGGCGGGGAGCTGTTTTTT CASSLTQRAGGELFF
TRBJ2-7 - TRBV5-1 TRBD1 TGCGCCAGCAGCTCCGGGACAGGGAGGGAGCAGTACTTC CASSSGTGREQYF
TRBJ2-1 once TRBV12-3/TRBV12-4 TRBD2 TGTGCCAGCACCCGGGGACTAGATGATGAGCAGTTCTTC CASTRGLDDEQFF
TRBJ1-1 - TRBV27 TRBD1 TGTGCCAGCAGTTTGTCGGGACAGAAGAACACTGAAGCTTTCTTT CASSLSGQKNTEAFF
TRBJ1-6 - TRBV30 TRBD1 TGTGCCTGGAGCGTTTTTAGTTGGGGGACAGAACTCTCCTATAATTCACCCCTCCACTTT CAWSVFSWGTELSYNSPLHF
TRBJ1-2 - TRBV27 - TGTGCCAGCAGTCCGGCAGGTTACTATGGCTACACCTTC CASSPAGYYGYTF
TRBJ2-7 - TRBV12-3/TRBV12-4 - TGTGCCAGCAGTTTAGAACAGGGCTACGAGCAGTACTTC CASSLEQGYEQYF
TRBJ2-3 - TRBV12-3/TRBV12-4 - TGTGCCACCTCGGTGGAGGCAGATACGCAGTATTTT CATSVEADTQYF
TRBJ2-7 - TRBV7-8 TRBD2 TGTGCCACCATACAGACTAGCGGGAGGGCCTTCTACGAGCAGTACTTC CATIQTSGRAFYEQYF
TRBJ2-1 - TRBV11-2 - TGTGCCAGCAGCTTGGGGGGGCCTGAGCAGTTCTTC CASSLGGPEQFF
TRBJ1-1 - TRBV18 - TGTGCCAGCTCCGAAGGTCCAGGCAACACTGAAGCTTTCTTT CASSEGPGNTEAFF
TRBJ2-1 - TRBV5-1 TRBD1 TGCGCCAGCAGCTTGGGGACAGGGACCTACAATGAGCAGTTCTTC CASSLGTGTYNEQFF
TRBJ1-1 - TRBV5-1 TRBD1 TGCGCCAGCAGCTTGGTAACAGGGGGCACGGACACTGAAGCTTTCTTT CASSLVTGGTDTEAFF
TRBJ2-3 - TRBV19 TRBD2 TGTGCCAGTAACATCCGGACTAGCGGGAGATCAGATACGCAGTATTTT CASNIRTSGRSDTQYF
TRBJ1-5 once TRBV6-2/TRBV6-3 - TGTGCCAGCAGTTACAGGGGGGGAGAGGGGCTTTATAGCAATCAGCCCCAGCATTTT CASSYRGGEGLYSNQPQHF
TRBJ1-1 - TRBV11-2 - TGTGCCAGCAGCTTTGATTTAGGGGTGGTAAACACTGAAGCTTTCTTT CASSFDLGVVNTEAFF
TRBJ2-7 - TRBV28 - TGTGCCAGCAGTCAGTCCCAGGGGGGCGGGAAATACGAGCAGTACTTC CASSQSQGGGKYEQYF
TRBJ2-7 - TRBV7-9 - TGTGCCAGCAGCCGGACATACGAGCAGTACTTC CASSRTYEQYF
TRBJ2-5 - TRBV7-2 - TGTGCCAGCAGCCAGGGGGAGACCCAGTACTTC CASSQGETQYF
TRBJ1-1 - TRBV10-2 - TGCGCCAGCAGTGAACAGATATACACTGAAGCTTTCTTT CASSEQIYTEAFF
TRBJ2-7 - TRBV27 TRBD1 TGTGCCAGCAGTTGGGGGACAGGGGGCTCTTTCGAGCAGTACTTC CASSWGTGGSFEQYF
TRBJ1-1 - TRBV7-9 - TGTGCCAGCAGTTCCCAAAAGAACACTGAAGCTTTCTTT CASSSQKNTEAFF
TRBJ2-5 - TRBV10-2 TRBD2 TGCGCCAGCCGCGATTGGGGGGGGGTGTGGGAGACCCAGTACTTC CASRDWGGVWETQYF
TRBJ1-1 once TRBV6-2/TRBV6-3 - TGTGCCAGCAGTTACAGGGGGAATTCTGAAGCTTTCTTT CASSYRGNSEAFF
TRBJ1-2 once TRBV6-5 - TGTGCCAGCAGAGGGGATGGCTACACCTTC CASRGDGYTF
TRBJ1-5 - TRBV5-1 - TGCGCCAGCAGCTCGGGACGAGGGGGTAGCAATCAGCCCCAGCATTTT CASSSGRGGSNQPQHF
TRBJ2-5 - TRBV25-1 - TGTGCCAGCAGTGAATCAGGGCAGGGGGGCCCGCGGGAGACCCAGTACTTC CASSESGQGGPRETQYF
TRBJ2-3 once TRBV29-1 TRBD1 TGCAGCGTTGTAAAGGGGGCGAAGACAGATACGCAGTATTTT CSVVKGAKTDTQYF
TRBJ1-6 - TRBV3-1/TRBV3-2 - TGTGCCAGCAGCCAAGGGACAGTGGATGAAGTGCCCCTCCACTTT CASSQGTVDEVPLHF